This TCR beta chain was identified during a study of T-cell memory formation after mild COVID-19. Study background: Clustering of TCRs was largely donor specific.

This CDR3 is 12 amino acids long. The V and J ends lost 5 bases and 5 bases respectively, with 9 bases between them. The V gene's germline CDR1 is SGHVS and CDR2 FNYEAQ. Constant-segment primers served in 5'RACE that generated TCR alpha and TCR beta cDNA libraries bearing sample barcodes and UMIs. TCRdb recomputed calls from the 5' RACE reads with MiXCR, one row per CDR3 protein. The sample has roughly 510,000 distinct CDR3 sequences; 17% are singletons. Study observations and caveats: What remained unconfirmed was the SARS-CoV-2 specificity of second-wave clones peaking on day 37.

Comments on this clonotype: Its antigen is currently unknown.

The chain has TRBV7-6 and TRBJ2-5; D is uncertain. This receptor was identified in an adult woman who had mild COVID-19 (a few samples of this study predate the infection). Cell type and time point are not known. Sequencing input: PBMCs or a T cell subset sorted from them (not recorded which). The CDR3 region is CASSVTWETQYF. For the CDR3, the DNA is TGTGCCAGCAGCGTCACATGGGAGACCCAGTACTTC.